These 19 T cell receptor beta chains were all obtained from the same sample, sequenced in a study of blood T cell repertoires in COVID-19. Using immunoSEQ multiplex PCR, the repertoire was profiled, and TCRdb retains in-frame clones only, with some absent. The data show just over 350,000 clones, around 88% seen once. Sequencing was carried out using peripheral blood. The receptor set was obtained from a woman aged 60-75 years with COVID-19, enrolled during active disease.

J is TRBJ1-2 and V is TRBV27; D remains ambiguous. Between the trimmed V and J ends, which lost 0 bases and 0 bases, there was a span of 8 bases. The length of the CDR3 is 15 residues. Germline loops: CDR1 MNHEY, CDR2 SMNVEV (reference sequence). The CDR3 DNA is TGTGCCAGCAGTTTATCGGTCGCGACTAACTATGGCTACACCTTC. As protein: CASSLSVATNYGYTF.

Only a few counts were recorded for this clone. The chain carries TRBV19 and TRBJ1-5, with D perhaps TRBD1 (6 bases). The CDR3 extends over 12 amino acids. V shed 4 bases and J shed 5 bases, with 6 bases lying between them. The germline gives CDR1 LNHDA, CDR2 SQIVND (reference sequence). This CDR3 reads CASSRQDQPQHF. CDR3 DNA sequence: TGTGCCAGTAGTAGACAGGATCAGCCCCAGCATTTT.

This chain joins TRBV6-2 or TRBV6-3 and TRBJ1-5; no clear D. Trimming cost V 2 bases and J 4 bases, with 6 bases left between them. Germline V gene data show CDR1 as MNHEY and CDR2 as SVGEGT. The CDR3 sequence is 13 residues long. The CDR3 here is CASSYLRNQPQHF. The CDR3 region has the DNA TGTGCCAGCAGTTACCTGAGAAATCAGCCCCAGCATTTT.

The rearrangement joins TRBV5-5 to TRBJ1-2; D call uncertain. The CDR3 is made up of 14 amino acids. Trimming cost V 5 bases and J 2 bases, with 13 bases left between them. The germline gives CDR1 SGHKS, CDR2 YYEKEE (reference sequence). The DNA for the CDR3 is TGTGCCAGCAGGTTCAATGTAGAAAACTATGGCTACACCTTC. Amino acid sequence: CASRFNVENYGYTF.

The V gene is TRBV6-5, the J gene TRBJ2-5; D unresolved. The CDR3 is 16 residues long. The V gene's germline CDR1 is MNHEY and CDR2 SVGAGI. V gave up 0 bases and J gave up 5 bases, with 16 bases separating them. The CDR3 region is CASSYSSSLRTETQYF. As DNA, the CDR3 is TGTGCCAGCAGTTACTCGAGTAGCTTACGAACGGAGACCCAGTACTTC.

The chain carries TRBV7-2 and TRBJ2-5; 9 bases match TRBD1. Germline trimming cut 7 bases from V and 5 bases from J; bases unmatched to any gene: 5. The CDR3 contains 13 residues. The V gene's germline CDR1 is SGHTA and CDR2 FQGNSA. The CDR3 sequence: CASIQGALETQYF. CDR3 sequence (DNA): TGTGCCAGCATACAGGGGGCCTTGGAGACCCAGTACTTC.

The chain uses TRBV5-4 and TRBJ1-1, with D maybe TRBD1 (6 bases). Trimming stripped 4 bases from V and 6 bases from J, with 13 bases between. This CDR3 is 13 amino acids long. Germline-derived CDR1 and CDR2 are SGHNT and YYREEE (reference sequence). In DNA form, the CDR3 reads TGTGCCAGCAGCCCACCCAGGGGCGCTGAAGCTTTCTTT. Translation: CASSPPRGAEAFF.

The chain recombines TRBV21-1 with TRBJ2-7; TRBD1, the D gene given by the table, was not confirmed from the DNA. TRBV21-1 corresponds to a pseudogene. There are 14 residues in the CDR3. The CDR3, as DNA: TGTGCCACCACCTTACAGGTTGCCTCCTACGAGCAGTACTTC. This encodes CATTLQVASYEQYF.

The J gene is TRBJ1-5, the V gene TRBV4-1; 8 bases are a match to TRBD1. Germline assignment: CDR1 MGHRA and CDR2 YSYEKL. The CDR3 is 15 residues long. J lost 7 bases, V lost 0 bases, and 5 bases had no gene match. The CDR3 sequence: CASSQDRGQGQPQHF. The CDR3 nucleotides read TGCGCCAGCAGCCAAGACAGGGGGCAGGGGCAGCCCCAGCATTTT.

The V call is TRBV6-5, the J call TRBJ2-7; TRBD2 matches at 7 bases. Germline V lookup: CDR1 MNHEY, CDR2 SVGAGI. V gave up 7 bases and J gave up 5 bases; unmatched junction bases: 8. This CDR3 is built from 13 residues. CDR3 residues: CASKREGSNEQYF. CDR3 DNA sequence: TGTGCCAGCAAGAGGGAGGGGTCCAACGAGCAGTACTTC.

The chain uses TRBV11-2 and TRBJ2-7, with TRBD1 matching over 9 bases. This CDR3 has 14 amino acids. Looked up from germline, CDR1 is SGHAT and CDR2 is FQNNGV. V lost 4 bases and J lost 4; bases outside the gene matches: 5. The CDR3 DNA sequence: TGTGCCAGCAGCTCGGACAGGGGATCTTACGAGCAGTACTTC. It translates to CASSSDRGSYEQYF.

CDR3 sequence reads: CASRPVGQGAVQPQHF. The CDR3 DNA reads TGTGCCAGCAGGCCTGTGGGACAGGGGGCCGTTCAGCCCCAGCATTTT. The gene calls are TRBV27 and TRBJ1-5; TRBD1 aligns across 12 bases. The CDR3 is 16 residues long. The junction had 9 bases not matched to a gene; V was cut back by 6 bases and J by 6 bases. The germline V gene has CDR1 MNHEY and CDR2 SMNVEV (reference sequence).

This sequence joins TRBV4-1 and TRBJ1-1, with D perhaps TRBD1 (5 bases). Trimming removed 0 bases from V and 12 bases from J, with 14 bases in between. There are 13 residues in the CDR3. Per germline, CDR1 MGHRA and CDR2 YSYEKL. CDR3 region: CASSQDSAGMTFF. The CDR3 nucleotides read TGCGCCAGCAGCCAAGATTCGGCAGGGATGACTTTCTTT.

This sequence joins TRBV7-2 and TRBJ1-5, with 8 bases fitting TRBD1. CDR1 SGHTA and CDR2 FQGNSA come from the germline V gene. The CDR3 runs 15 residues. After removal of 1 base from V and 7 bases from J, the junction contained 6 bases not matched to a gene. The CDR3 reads CASSLVQGEGQPQHF. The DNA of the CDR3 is TGTGCCAGCAGCTTAGTACAGGGGGAGGGACAGCCCCAGCATTTT.

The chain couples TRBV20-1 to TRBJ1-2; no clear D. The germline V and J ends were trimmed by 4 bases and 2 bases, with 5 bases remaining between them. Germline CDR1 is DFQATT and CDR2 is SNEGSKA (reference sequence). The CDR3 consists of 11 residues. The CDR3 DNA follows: TGCAGTGCTATCGGGAACTATGGCTACACCTTC. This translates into CSAIGNYGYTF.

In DNA form, the CDR3 reads TGTGCCAGCAGCCCTACTAGCGGGGGTTACGAGCAGTACTTC. Translated: CASSPTSGGYEQYF. The chain employs TRBV11-2 and TRBJ2-7; 11 nucleotides agree with TRBD2. Germline V gene data show CDR1 as SGHAT and CDR2 as FQNNGV. J lost 4 bases, V lost 5 bases, and 4 bases had no gene match. This CDR3 is 14 amino acids long.

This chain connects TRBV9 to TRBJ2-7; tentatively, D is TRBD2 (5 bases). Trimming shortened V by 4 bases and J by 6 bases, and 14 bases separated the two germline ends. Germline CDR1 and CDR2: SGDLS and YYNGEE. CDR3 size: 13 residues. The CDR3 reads CASSPSGSAEQYF. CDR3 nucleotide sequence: TGTGCCAGCAGCCCTTCTGGGAGTGCCGAGCAGTACTTC.

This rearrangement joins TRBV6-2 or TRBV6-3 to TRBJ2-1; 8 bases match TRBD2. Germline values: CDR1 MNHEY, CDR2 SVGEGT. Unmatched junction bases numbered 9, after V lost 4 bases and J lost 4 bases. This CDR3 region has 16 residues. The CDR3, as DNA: TGTGCCAGCAGTTCCCACGGGGGGGCCGGGTACAATGAGCAGTTCTTC. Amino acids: CASSSHGGAGYNEQFF.

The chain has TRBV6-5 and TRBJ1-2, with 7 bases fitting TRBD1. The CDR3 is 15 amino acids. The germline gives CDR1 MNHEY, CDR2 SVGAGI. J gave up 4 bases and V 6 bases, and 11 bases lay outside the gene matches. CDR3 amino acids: CASSLPEGALYGYTF. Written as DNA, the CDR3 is TGTGCCAGCAGCCTCCCGGAGGGGGCCCTCTATGGCTACACCTTC.